Listed here are 30 T cell receptor beta chains from one sample, sequenced in a study of OX40 agonist ivuxolimab in advanced cancers. Assay used: immunoSEQ multiplex PCR; TCRdb lists only in-frame clones, some missing. The sample has tens of thousands of clones, roughly 90% seen once; the top ten hold 4.8%. The source was CD4+ or CD8+ T cells sorted from blood, collected in a trial of the OX40 agonist ivuxolimab. Source of these receptors: an adult with an advanced solid tumor such as melanoma, head and neck, liver or kidney cancer.

The V gene is TRBV28, the J gene TRBJ2-6; no definite D call. Trimming left V 8 bases short and J 4 bases short, with 12 bases between. Germline V gene lookup returns CDR1 MDHEN and CDR2 SYDVKM. This CDR3 is built from 14 residues. CDR3 sequence reads: CASLSSPGANVLTF. CDR3 coding DNA: TGTGCCAGCCTCTCCTCCCCCGGGGCCAACGTCCTGACTTTC.

This chain links TRBV27 with TRBJ2-3; D remains ambiguous. This CDR3 is 15 amino acids long. Trimming took 7 bases from V and 2 from J, leaving 16 bases between them. The germline V gene encodes CDR1 MNHEY and CDR2 SMNVEV (reference sequence). CDR3 DNA sequence: TGTGCCAGCAAAGTGGGCTTTAGCAACACAGATACGCAGTATTTT. Its translation is CASKVGFSNTDTQYF.

The CDR3 coding sequence is TGTGCCGCCACCCAGGATCAAGAGACCCAGTACTTC. Translating gives CAATQDQETQYF. The rearrangement links TRBV30 to TRBJ2-5; D remains unclear. V was cut by 8 bases and J by 2 bases, with 12 bases left in between. This CDR3 is built from 12 residues. Germline CDR1 is GTSNPN and CDR2 is SVGIG (reference sequence). The variable domain in full, with the rest retrieved from reference TRBV30 and TRBJ2-5, is SQTIHQWPATLVQPVGSPLSLECTVEGTSNPNLYWYRQAAGRGLQLLFYSVGIGQISSEVPQNLSASRPQDRQFILSSKKLLLSDSGFYLCAATQDQETQYFGPGTRLLVL.

This clone was observed a few times. This rearrangement joins TRBV5-6 to TRBJ1-2, with D perhaps TRBD1 (6 bases). The germline V and J ends were trimmed by 0 bases and 4 bases, with 13 bases remaining between them. The length of the CDR3 is 15 residues. Germline V gene lookup returns CDR1 SGHDT and CDR2 YYEEEE. The CDR3 DNA is TGTGCCAGCAGCTTGGCCGGACAGCTATTCTATGGCTACACCTTC. Translated, it gives CASSLAGQLFYGYTF. Looking up the rest from reference TRBV5-6 and TRBJ1-2 gives the full variable domain: DAGVTQSPTHLIKTRGQQVTLRCSPKSGHDTVSWYQQALGQGPQFIFQYYEEEERQRGNFPDRFSGHQFPNYSSELNVNALLLGDSALYLCASSLAGQLFYGYTFGSGTRLTVV.

This clone was seen a single time. V usage is TRBV11-2 and J usage is TRBJ1-2; TRBD1 matches at 10 bases. Germline values: CDR1 SGHAT, CDR2 FQNNGV. CDR3 length equals 15 residues. J gave up 7 bases and V 5 bases, and 10 bases lay outside the gene matches. CDR3 sequence reads: CASSPLSRDRGGYTF. CDR3 nucleotides: TGTGCCAGCAGCCCCCTCTCCCGGGACAGGGGTGGCTACACCTTC.

The chain couples TRBV12-5 to TRBJ2-1; TRBD2 matches at 10 bases. This CDR3 has 18 amino acids. The germline V gene encodes CDR1 LGHNT and CDR2 FRNRAP. The trim removed 1 base at V and 3 bases at J, leaving 9 bases unmatched. CDR3 bases: TGTGCTAGTGGTTTGGGGGGGACTAGCGAGACCCTCTACAATGAGCAGTTCTTC. Translating it yields CASGLGGTSETLYNEQFF.

This clone is a singleton in its sample. The V gene is TRBV5-1, the J gene TRBJ2-4, with 9 bases that match TRBD2. The CDR3 contains 12 residues. Germline assignment: CDR1 SGHRS and CDR2 YFSETQ. V trimming: 5 bases; J trimming: 16 bases; junction bases outside the gene matches: 10. In DNA form, the CDR3 reads TGCGCCAGCAGTAGGAGACTAGCGGCCTTTTACTTC. Translating it yields CASSRRLAAFYF.

DNA of the CDR3: TGTGCCAGCAGTTACTCTACCCGGGCAGTCACCGGGGAGCTGTTTTTT. Protein product: CASSYSTRAVTGELFF. The chain recombines TRBV6-5 with TRBJ2-2, with D unresolved. Trimming stripped 0 bases from V and 4 bases from J, with 12 bases between. The CDR3 runs 16 residues. CDR1 is MNHEY and CDR2 is SVGAGI in the germline V gene.

The V gene is TRBV4-2, the J gene TRBJ2-7; 11 nucleotides line up with TRBD2. V lost 2 bases and J lost 1; bases outside the gene matches: 10. Germline values: CDR1 LGHNA, CDR2 YNFKEQ. CDR3 length equals 18 residues. CDR3 amino acids: CASSQPLAGGGRSYEQYF. Written as DNA, the CDR3 is TGTGCCAGCAGCCAACCCCTAGCGGGGGGCGGTAGGTCCTACGAGCAGTACTTC.

The genes are TRBV6-5 and TRBJ2-5; D not resolved. This CDR3 spans 11 amino acids. V lost 6 bases to trimming and J lost 5 bases, with 7 bases between them. Germline V gene data show CDR1 as MNHEY and CDR2 as SVGAGI. The CDR3 reads CASRHLETQYF. In DNA form, the CDR3 reads TGTGCCAGCAGACACCTGGAGACCCAGTACTTC.

The CDR3 DNA is TGTGCCAGCAGTGCCCAGGGGTGGGGAAACACCATATATTTT. Residues: CASSAQGWGNTIYF. The rearrangement joins TRBV2 to TRBJ1-3, with D possibly TRBD1 on 6 matching bases. The CDR3 covers 14 residues. CDR1 is SNHLY and CDR2 is FYNNEI in the germline V gene. Trimming pared 4 bases from V and 4 bases from J, leaving 11 bases between.

CDR3 in DNA: TGTGCCAGCAGCCCGGGGACAGGGGGCAATTACGAGCAGTACTTC. Translation: CASSPGTGGNYEQYF. The chain uses TRBV7-3 and TRBJ2-7; 12 nucleotides match TRBD1. Germline trimming cut 5 bases from V and 4 bases from J; bases unmatched to any gene: 6. The CDR3 runs to 15 residues. CDR1 is SGHTA and CDR2 is FQGTGA in the germline V gene. The entire variable domain, with the rest obtained from reference TRBV7-3 and TRBJ2-7, is as follows: GAGVSQTPSNKVTEKGKYVELRCDPISGHTALYWYRQSLGQGPEFLIYFQGTGAADDSGLPNDRFFAVRPEGSVSTLKIQRTERGDSAVYLCASSPGTGGNYEQYFGPGTRLTVT.

The gene calls are TRBV28 and TRBJ2-1, with a weak D call TRBD1 (6 bases). Deletions cut 6 bases from V and 9 bases from J, with 12 bases between. Per the germline V gene, CDR1 is MDHEN and CDR2 is SYDVKM. The CDR3 is 12 amino acids. The chain's CDR3 is CASRLQQGEQFF. The CDR3, as DNA: TGTGCCAGCAGACTCCAACAGGGTGAGCAGTTCTTC.

The rearrangement uses TRBV7-9 and TRBJ2-3; the D is unclear. CDR3 length: 13 residues. Germline V CDR1 and CDR2: SEHNR, FQNEAQ (reference sequence). Trimming took off 8 bases at V and 3 bases at J, with 12 bases between the two ends. The CDR3 here is CASLAGRTDTQYF. CDR3 DNA: TGTGCCAGCCTGGCAGGTCGGACAGATACGCAGTATTTT.

V gene TRBV28 combines with J gene TRBJ1-1; D is perhaps TRBD1 (5 bases). Trimming took off 5 bases at V and 0 bases at J, with 19 bases between the two ends. CDR1 is MDHEN, CDR2 SYDVKM, per germline. CDR3 size: 17 residues. The CDR3 DNA sequence: TGTGCCAGCAGTCCCTACCCGGGGGGAATACTGAACACTGAAGCTTTCTTT. Translation gives CASSPYPGGILNTEAFF.

The chain recombines TRBV7-2 with TRBJ2-5; D might be TRBD2 (5 bases). The CDR3 has 11 residues. The V end lost 3 bases, the J end lost 7 bases, and 6 bases lay between the germline ends. Germline V gene sequence: CDR1 SGHTA, CDR2 FQGNSA. The CDR3 protein is CASSFEGTQYF. The CDR3 nucleotides read TGTGCCAGCAGCTTTGAGGGGACCCAGTACTTC.

The gene calls are TRBV27 and TRBJ1-2; TRBD1 is a possible D gene (5 bases). Germline CDR1 and CDR2: MNHEY and SMNVEV (reference sequence). V gave up 2 bases and J gave up 4 bases, with 11 bases separating them. The CDR3 totals 14 residues. CDR3 region: CASSLVPGIYGYTF. CDR3 coding DNA: TGTGCCAGCAGTTTAGTACCAGGGATCTATGGCTACACCTTC.

V usage is TRBV5-1 and J usage is TRBJ1-2, with 7 nucleotides matching TRBD1. The CDR3 has 16 amino acids. The germline V gene encodes CDR1 SGHRS and CDR2 YFSETQ. V dropped 4 bases and J dropped 8; count of bases not matched to a gene: 17. CDR3 coding DNA: TGCGCCAGCAGCAAAGATGGGCAGGGGGACTCTATCGGCTACACCTTC. This encodes CASSKDGQGDSIGYTF.

The chain couples TRBV10-3 to TRBJ1-2; TRBD1 matches 7 bases. Per the germline V gene, CDR1 is ENHRY and CDR2 is SYGVKD. This CDR3 is built from 14 residues. After removal of 4 bases from V and 5 bases from J, the junction contained 7 bases not matched to a gene. The CDR3 DNA follows: TGTGCCATCAGTGCCCGGACAGGTGATTATGGCTACACCTTC. This gives the protein CAISARTGDYGYTF.

Concerning this clone itself: Different DNA sequences within this sample yield the same CDR3. The rearrangement links TRBV7-3 to TRBJ1-2, with TRBD1 identical over 10 bases. J lost 2 bases, V lost 5 bases, and 2 bases had no gene match. CDR3 length: 14 amino acids. The germline gives CDR1 SGHTA, CDR2 FQGTGA. CDR3 sequence: CASSPGQGNYGYTF. In DNA form, the CDR3 reads TGTGCCAGCAGCCCGGGACAGGGGAACTATGGCTACACCTTC.

This clone was seen a single time. The chain recombines TRBV4-2 with TRBJ2-3; TRBD2 agrees at 8 bases. The CDR3 length is 15 residues. The V segment lost 1 base and the J segment 7 bases; nucleotides outside the gene matches: 7. Germline V gene data show CDR1 as LGHNA and CDR2 as YNFKEQ. The CDR3 bases are TGTGCCAGCAGCCAAGGCGGGAGGCCCGGGAATACGCAGTATTTT. It encodes CASSQGGRPGNTQYF.

Written as DNA, the CDR3 is TGTGCCAGTAGTGCAGGTCAAGGCAGGGGGACCGAGCAGTACTTC. Translation: CASSAGQGRGTEQYF. This chain connects TRBV19 to TRBJ2-7, with 7 bases aligning to TRBD1. The CDR3 sequence is 15 residues long. Per germline, CDR1 LNHDA and CDR2 SQIVND (reference sequence). Losses at the gene ends were 5 bases for V and 6 bases for J; bases not matched to a gene: 13.

This rearrangement joins TRBV5-1 to TRBJ2-1; TRBD2 matches 12 bases. V trimming: 1 base; J trimming: 10 bases; junction bases outside the gene matches: 6. Per germline, CDR1 SGHRS and CDR2 YFSETQ. The CDR3 has 15 amino acids. The CDR3 DNA reads TGCGCCAGCAGCTTGATTCTAGCGGGAGGGAACGAGCAGTTCTTC. Its translation is CASSLILAGGNEQFF.

V is TRBV30 and J is TRBJ2-7, with D perhaps assigned TRBD1 or TRBD2 (5 bases each). The germline gives CDR1 GTSNPN, CDR2 SVGIG (reference sequence). V lost 5 bases, J lost 2 bases, and 13 bases lay in between. There are 13 residues in the CDR3. CDR3 nucleotides: TGTGCCTGGGGACGGGACGCCACCTACGAGCAGTACTTC. Translation gives CAWGRDATYEQYF.

The chain links TRBV25-1 to TRBJ1-1; D ambiguous. Trimming stripped 2 bases from V and 1 base from J, with 5 bases between. In germline, CDR1 is MGHDK, CDR2 SYGVNS. There are 13 residues in the CDR3. The CDR3 sequence: CASSEPPNTEAFF. As DNA, the CDR3 is TGTGCCAGCAGTGAACCTCCGAACACTGAAGCTTTCTTT.

V usage is TRBV5-1 and J usage is TRBJ1-2; the match to TRBD1 covers 8 bases. The CDR3 spans 17 residues. Germline V gene lookup returns CDR1 SGHRS and CDR2 YFSETQ. J lost 3 bases, V lost 4 bases, and 14 bases had no gene match. As DNA, the CDR3 is TGCGCCAGCAGCCGGGGACAGGTCGAACAGACGTACTATGGCTACACCTTC. It specifies CASSRGQVEQTYYGYTF.

V is TRBV5-1 and J is TRBJ2-1; 10 nucleotides match TRBD2. V dropped 4 bases and J dropped 5; count of bases not matched to a gene: 6. The CDR3 sequence is 15 residues long. The V gene's germline CDR1 is SGHRS and CDR2 YFSETQ. The CDR3, as DNA: TGCGCCAGCAGCGCCTCTAGCGGGAGCCACAATGAGCAGTTCTTC. Amino acids: CASSASSGSHNEQFF.

The chain has TRBV5-4 and TRBJ1-2, with D unclear. The CDR3 totals 12 residues. V lost 4 bases and J lost 8, with 12 bases in between. Germline lookup yields CDR1 SGHNT and CDR2 YYREEE (reference sequence). The CDR3 nucleotides are TGTGCCAGCAGCGAATACAGTAACGGCTACACCTTC. This codes for CASSEYSNGYTF.

The J gene is TRBJ1-5, the V gene TRBV7-8; TRBD1 matches at 7 bases. Germline V gene sequence: CDR1 SGHVS, CDR2 FQNEAQ. The CDR3 sequence is 15 residues long. The V and J ends lost 5 bases and 5 bases, in that order; junction bases with no gene match: 9. CDR3 region: CASSPRTGDYQPQHF. The CDR3, as DNA: TGTGCCAGCAGCCCCCGGACAGGCGACTATCAGCCCCAGCATTTT.

The chain uses TRBV7-3 and TRBJ2-3; TRBD2 agrees at 7 bases. There are 15 residues in the CDR3. The germline CDR1 and CDR2 sequences are SGHTA and FQGTGA. Losses at the gene ends were 2 bases for V and 0 bases for J; bases not matched to a gene: 2. DNA of the CDR3: TGTGCCAGCAGCTTAGCGGGAGTGAGCACAGATACGCAGTATTTT. This sequence encodes CASSLAGVSTDTQYF.